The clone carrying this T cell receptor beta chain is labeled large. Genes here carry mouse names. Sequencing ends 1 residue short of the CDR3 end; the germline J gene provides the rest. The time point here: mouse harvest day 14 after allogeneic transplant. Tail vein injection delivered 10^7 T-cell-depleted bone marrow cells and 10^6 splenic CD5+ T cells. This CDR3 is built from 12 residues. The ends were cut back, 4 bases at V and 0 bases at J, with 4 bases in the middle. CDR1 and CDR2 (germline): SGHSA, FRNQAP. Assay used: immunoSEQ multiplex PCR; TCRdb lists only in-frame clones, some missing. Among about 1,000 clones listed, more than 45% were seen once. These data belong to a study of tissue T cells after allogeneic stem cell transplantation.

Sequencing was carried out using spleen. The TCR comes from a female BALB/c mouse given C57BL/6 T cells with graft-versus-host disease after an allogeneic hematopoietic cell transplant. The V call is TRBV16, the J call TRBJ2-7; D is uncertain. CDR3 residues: CASSSSSYEQYF. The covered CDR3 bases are TGTGCAAGCAGCTCCAGCTCCTATGAACAGTAC. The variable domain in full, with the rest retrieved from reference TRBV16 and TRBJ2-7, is NAGVIQTPRHKVTGKGQEATLWCEPISGHSAVFWYRQTIVQGLEFLTYFRNQAPIDDSGMPKERFSAQMPNQSHSTLKIQSTQPQDSAVYLCASSSSSYEQYFGPGTRLTVL.